The 24 T cell receptor beta chains listed next were all sequenced from one sample in a study of radiation and T cells in renal cell carcinoma. Repertoires were generated with immunoSEQ multiplex PCR, while TCRdb's copy carries only in-frame clones and drops some. The table includes 120,000 or so clones, about four fifths detected once. Sample time point: blood 2 weeks post-SBRT. Specified treatment: 15 Gy SBRT to primary tumor, nephrectomy 4 weeks later. The sequenced sample was blood, obtained from a patient whose treatment included radiotherapy and nephrectomy. The receptors were gathered from a man aged 50 or older with renal cell carcinoma.

V gene TRBV9 combines with J gene TRBJ2-3; 7 nucleotides match TRBD2. The J segment lost 4 bases and the V segment lost 2 bases, leaving 4 bases of the junction unmatched. This CDR3 has 14 residues. Germline CDR1 and CDR2: SGDLS and YYNGEE. The CDR3 sequence is CASSVSGVPDTQYF. CDR3 bases: TGTGCCAGCAGCGTCAGCGGGGTGCCAGATACGCAGTATTTT. Complete variable domain (other parts from reference TRBV9 and TRBJ2-3): DSGVTQTPKHLITATGQRVTLRCSPRSGDLSVYWYQQSLDQGLQFLIQYYNGEERAKGNILERFSAQQFPDLHSELNLSSLELGDSALYFCASSVSGVPDTQYFGPGTRLTVL.

This clone was counted a few times. The V call is TRBV20-1, the J call TRBJ2-1; tentative D call: TRBD1 (5 bases). CDR1 DFQATT and CDR2 SNEGSKA come from the germline V gene (reference sequence). V lost 3 bases, J lost 15 bases, and 15 bases lay in between. The CDR3 sequence is 11 residues long. The CDR3: CSASQGGVPFF. The CDR3 coding sequence is TGCAGTGCTAGCCAGGGCGGAGTTCCGTTCTTC.

V gene TRBV5-8 combines with J gene TRBJ2-1, with 13 positions matching TRBD2. This CDR3 comprises 15 residues. In germline, CDR1 is SGHTS, CDR2 YDEGEE. The trim removed 3 bases at V and 8 bases at J, leaving 5 bases unmatched. The DNA for the CDR3 is TGTGCCAGCAGCTGGGCCGGGACTAGCGGGGATGAGCAGTTCTTC. Its translation is CASSWAGTSGDEQFF. Variable domain in full (rest from reference TRBV5-8 and TRBJ2-1): EAGVTQSPTHLIKTRGQQATLRCSPISGHTSVYWYQQALGLGLQFLLWYDEGEERNRGNFPPRFSGRQFPNYSSELNVNALELEDSALYLCASSWAGTSGDEQFFGPGTRLTVL.

The chain carries TRBV18 and TRBJ2-5; D is unclear. The CDR3 has 11 residues. Germline CDR1 and CDR2: KGHSH and LQKENI. Trimming pared 5 bases from V and 3 bases from J, leaving 4 bases between. DNA of the CDR3: TGTGCCAGCTCATCGAAAGAGACCCAGTACTTC. It codes for CASSSKETQYF.

The chain has TRBV28 and TRBJ2-6; perhaps D is TRBD1 or TRBD2 (6 bases each). CDR3 length: 18 amino acids. Looked up from germline, CDR1 is MDHEN and CDR2 is SYDVKM. V lost 9 bases and J 1 base, leaving 22 bases between the germline ends. CDR3 sequence: CASYPDPGGGSGANVLTF. CDR3 DNA sequence: TGTGCCAGTTACCCGGACCCTGGAGGGGGTTCTGGGGCCAACGTCCTGACTTTC.

This clone was picked up a small number of times. The chain recombines TRBV7-9 with TRBJ1-3; D remains ambiguous. This CDR3 has 16 amino acids. The V gene's germline CDR1 is SEHNR and CDR2 FQNEAQ (reference sequence). V was cut by 2 bases and J by 5 bases, with 16 bases left in between. The CDR3 DNA follows: TGTGCCAGCAGCTTATGGCTTACCGATTCGAGAAACACCATATATTTT. It specifies CASSLWLTDSRNTIYF.

V is TRBV20-1 and J is TRBJ2-1, with TRBD2 as a possible D gene (5 bases). The V end lost 5 bases, the J end lost 9 bases, and 11 bases lay between the germline ends. The CDR3 runs to 11 residues. Germline V gives CDR1 DFQATT, CDR2 SNEGSKA (reference sequence). The CDR3 is CSALLVPEQFF. The CDR3 DNA reads TGCAGTGCTCTACTAGTCCCTGAGCAGTTCTTC.

J is TRBJ1-2 and V is TRBV4-3; D ambiguous. Germline CDR1 is LGHNA and CDR2 is YSLEER. V lost 0 bases, J lost 2 bases, and 22 bases lay in between. CDR3 length: 19 residues. This CDR3 is CASSQDLHGRSQRNYGYTF. In DNA form, the CDR3 reads TGCGCCAGCAGCCAAGATCTTCATGGTCGGAGTCAGAGAAACTATGGCTACACCTTC.

The chain combines TRBV5-6 with TRBJ1-1; D unclear. V lost 0 bases to trimming and J lost 1 base, with 4 bases between them. In germline, CDR1 is SGHDT, CDR2 YYEEEE. The CDR3 sequence is 13 residues long. CDR3 sequence reads: CASSLGANTEAFF. CDR3 sequence (DNA): TGTGCCAGCAGCTTGGGGGCGAACACTGAAGCTTTCTTT.

The genes are TRBV4-3 and TRBJ2-2; no firm D call. The CDR3 length is 17 residues. Between the trimmed V and J ends, which lost 0 bases and 5 bases, there was a span of 16 bases. Germline V gives CDR1 LGHNA, CDR2 YSLEER. CDR3 residues: CASSQDNGAPITGELFF. CDR3 sequence (DNA): TGCGCCAGCAGCCAAGATAACGGAGCACCAATTACCGGGGAGCTGTTTTTT.

This clone was found a few times. This chain joins TRBV2 and TRBJ2-1; D not resolved. CDR1 SNHLY and CDR2 FYNNEI come from the germline V gene. This CDR3 region has 13 residues. Trimming took 0 bases from V and 5 from J, leaving 5 bases between them. Written as DNA, the CDR3 is TGTGCCAGCAGTGAAGCTTTGGACAATGAGCAGTTCTTC. This gives the protein CASSEALDNEQFF.

The chain joins TRBV29-1 to TRBJ2-3; D unclear. Trimming pared 4 bases from V and 3 bases from J, leaving 11 bases between. The CDR3 length is 13 residues. The V gene's germline CDR1 is SQVTM and CDR2 ANQGSEA. CDR3 region: CSVALEWTDTQYF. The CDR3 bases are TGCAGCGTTGCCCTGGAGTGGACAGATACGCAGTATTTT.

This chain links TRBV29-1 with TRBJ2-5, with D tentatively TRBD1 (5 bases). CDR1 is SQVTM, CDR2 ANQGSEA, per germline. The germline V and J ends were trimmed by 8 bases and 4 bases, with 20 bases remaining between them. The CDR3 has 14 amino acids. The CDR3 loop is CSPGYGARTETQYF. The DNA for the CDR3 is TGCAGCCCTGGCTATGGGGCCCGTACAGAGACCCAGTACTTC.

CDR3 amino acids: CASSLGLTRDTQYF. The CDR3 DNA reads as TGTGCCAGCAGCTTAGGTCTAACGCGGGATACGCAGTATTTT. V and J are TRBV7-9 and TRBJ2-3; D unclear. Between the trimmed V and J ends, which lost 1 base and 6 bases, there was a span of 11 bases. The germline gives CDR1 SEHNR, CDR2 FQNEAQ (reference sequence). The CDR3 length is 14 residues.

The chain carries TRBV5-1 and TRBJ2-7; 7 positions match TRBD1. CDR3 length equals 12 residues. With V trimmed by 5 bases and J by 4 bases, 3 bases remained unmatched. CDR1 SGHRS and CDR2 YFSETQ come from the germline V gene. The CDR3 DNA reads as TGCGCCAGCAGACAGACAGGGTACGAGCAGTACTTC. Protein: CASRQTGYEQYF. The full variable domain, with the rest looked up from reference TRBV5-1 and TRBJ2-7, is KAGVTQTPRYLIKTRGQQVTLSCSPISGHRSVSWYQQTPGQGLQFLFEYFSETQRNKGNFPGRFSGRQFSNSRSEMNVSTLELGDSALYLCASRQTGYEQYFGPGTRLTVT.

The chain links TRBV7-6 to TRBJ2-2; unclear D gene. Looked up from germline, CDR1 is SGHVS and CDR2 is FNYEAQ. The V end lost 1 base, the J end lost 3 bases, and 6 bases lay between the germline ends. The CDR3 consists of 14 residues. The DNA for the CDR3 is TGTGCCAGCAGCTTAGAACTGGACACCGGGGAGCTGTTTTTT. Encoded protein: CASSLELDTGELFF.

The chain has TRBV19 and TRBJ1-5; D might be TRBD1 (6 bases). Trimming removed 3 bases from V and 11 bases from J, with 23 bases in between. Germline CDR1 reads LNHDA; CDR2 reads SQIVND (reference sequence). The CDR3 has 16 residues. CDR3 amino acids: CASSIGGGATFRAQHF. CDR3 in DNA: TGTGCCAGTAGTATCGGCGGGGGGGCGACCTTCAGGGCCCAGCATTTT.

CDR3: CAIKGSGNRGIGYGYTF. The CDR3 nucleotides are TGTGCCATCAAGGGTTCGGGTAATAGGGGGATTGGCTATGGCTACACCTTC. The chain has TRBV10-3 and TRBJ1-2; possible D gene TRBD1, 6 bases. V shed 7 bases and J shed 4 bases, with 25 bases lying between them. The germline V gene encodes CDR1 ENHRY and CDR2 SYGVKD. This CDR3 contains 17 residues.

The chain links TRBV5-4 to TRBJ2-2; TRBD2 is a possible D gene (6 bases). The CDR3 runs 15 residues. Germline assignment: CDR1 SGHNT and CDR2 YYREEE (reference sequence). V shed 4 bases and J shed 0 bases, with 10 bases lying between them. Written as DNA, the CDR3 is TGTGCCAGCAGCCGACGGGGGACGAACACCGGGGAGCTGTTTTTT. Translating it yields CASSRRGTNTGELFF.

The sample holds a few counts of this clone. This chain uses TRBV10-3 with TRBJ1-1, with TRBD1 as a possible D gene (6 bases). V was clipped by 2 bases and J by 1 base, with 8 bases between them. The CDR3 consists of 14 residues. In germline, CDR1 is ENHRY, CDR2 SYGVKD. Here the CDR3 DNA reads TGTGCCATCAGTGAGGTCAGGGGGAACACTGAAGCTTTCTTT. Its translation: CAISEVRGNTEAFF.

The V and J genes are TRBV10-3 and TRBJ1-4; the match to TRBD1 covers 9 bases. This CDR3 contains 14 residues. V lost 8 bases, J lost 4 bases, and 5 bases stayed unmatched. CDR1 is ENHRY, CDR2 SYGVKD, per germline. CDR3 region: CAIWTGVFNEKLFF. The CDR3, as DNA: TGTGCCATCTGGACAGGGGTCTTTAATGAAAAACTGTTTTTT.

The rearrangement joins TRBV29-1 to TRBJ1-2, with D tentatively TRBD1 (6 bases). CDR3 length: 12 amino acids. V lost 4 bases and J lost 2, with 8 bases in between. The V gene's germline CDR1 is SQVTM and CDR2 ANQGSEA. The CDR3, as DNA: TGCAGCGTTGTCGGACAGAACTATGGCTACACCTTC. Residues: CSVVGQNYGYTF. The complete variable domain, with remaining parts taken from reference TRBV29-1 and TRBJ1-2, reads SAVISQKPSRDICQRGTSLTIQCQVDSQVTMMFWYRQQPGQSLTLIATANQGSEATYESGFVIDKFPISRPNLTFSTLTVSNMSPEDSSIYLCSVVGQNYGYTFGSGTRLTVV.

This chain links TRBV11-2 with TRBJ2-1, with 12 nucleotides matching TRBD2. CDR3 length: 18 amino acids. Germline assignment: CDR1 SGHAT and CDR2 FQNNGV. Trimming at V came to 9 bases and at J to 0 bases, leaving 12 bases not matched to a gene. The CDR3 sequence: CASLPGLAGIFSYNEQFF. DNA for the CDR3: TGTGCCAGTTTGCCGGGACTAGCGGGCATCTTCTCCTACAATGAGCAGTTCTTC.

This clone occurred once. This rearrangement joins TRBV19 to TRBJ2-1; TRBD2 might be the D (5 bases). The germline gives CDR1 LNHDA, CDR2 SQIVND (reference sequence). The CDR3 is made up of 13 amino acids. The V end lost 5 bases, the J end lost 4 bases, and 9 bases lay between the germline ends. The CDR3 spells CASSSRGYNEQFF. As DNA, the CDR3 is TGTGCCAGTAGTTCCCGAGGGTACAATGAGCAGTTCTTC.